Following are 29 T cell receptor beta chains from one sample sequenced in a study of OX40 agonist ivuxolimab in advanced cancers. The assay was immunoSEQ multiplex PCR, and TCRdb's table has in-frame clones only and misses some. Of about 53,000 clones listed, more than 75% were seen once; the top ten hold 2% to 3%. This specimen was CD4+ or CD8+ T cells sorted from blood, taken in a trial of the OX40 agonist ivuxolimab. These TCRs come from an adult with an advanced solid tumor such as melanoma, head and neck, liver or kidney cancer.

Here the CDR3 reads CASSETRKGTEAFF. CDR3 nucleotides: TGTGCCAGCAGCGAGACTCGCAAGGGCACTGAAGCTTTCTTT. The rearrangement joins TRBV28 to TRBJ1-1; D is unresolved. The V end lost 6 bases, the J end lost 4 bases, and 15 bases lay between the germline ends. Germline V lookup: CDR1 MDHEN, CDR2 SYDVKM. The CDR3 runs to 14 residues.

CDR3 nucleotides: TGTGCCAGCAGTTTATCGGTTCGCCGGGGTCAGCCCCAGCATTTT. Its protein is CASSLSVRRGQPQHF. This chain connects TRBV27 to TRBJ1-5; D is undetermined. Trimming removed 0 bases at V and 6 bases at J, with 12 bases between. This CDR3 spans 15 amino acids. Germline CDR1 is MNHEY and CDR2 is SMNVEV (reference sequence).

The chain links TRBV11-2 to TRBJ2-7; D gene uncertain. Germline loops: CDR1 SGHAT, CDR2 FQNNGV. CDR3 length equals 12 residues. V was trimmed by 5 bases and J by 4 bases, leaving 9 bases between them. CDR3 sequence (DNA): TGTGCCAGCAGCCCATCCTGGTACGAGCAGTACTTC. Its translation: CASSPSWYEQYF. The full variable domain, rest sourced from reference TRBV11-2 and TRBJ2-7, is EAGVAQSPRYKIIEKRQSVAFWCNPISGHATLYWYQQILGQGPKLLIQFQNNGVVDDSQLPKDRFSAERLKGVDSTLKIQPAKLEDSAVYLCASSPSWYEQYFGPGTRLTVT.

This chain uses TRBV7-2 with TRBJ2-2, with no clear D. V was cut by 5 bases and J by 5 bases, with 6 bases left in between. CDR3 length: 12 residues. Per germline, CDR1 SGHTA and CDR2 FQGNSA. The CDR3 DNA follows: TGTGCCAGCAGCCATAGTACCGGGGAGCTGTTTTTT. It yields the protein CASSHSTGELFF. Filled out from reference TRBV7-2 and TRBJ2-2, the complete variable domain reads GAGVSQSPSNKVTEKGKDVELRCDPISGHTALYWYRQSLGQGLEFLIYFQGNSAPDKSGLPSDRFSAERTGGSVSTLTIQRTQQEDSAVYLCASSHSTGELFFGEGSRLTVL.

The gene calls are TRBV30 and TRBJ2-3; D gene ambiguous. Germline CDR1 reads GTSNPN; CDR2 reads SVGIG (reference sequence). This CDR3 has 12 residues. V dropped 3 bases and J dropped 3 bases, with 7 bases sitting between them. The CDR3 nucleotides read TGTGCCTGGAGCCTAGTGACAGATACGCAGTATTTT. Translating it yields CAWSLVTDTQYF. Looking up the rest from reference TRBV30 and TRBJ2-3 gives the full variable domain: SQTIHQWPATLVQPVGSPLSLECTVEGTSNPNLYWYRQAAGRGLQLLFYSVGIGQISSEVPQNLSASRPQDRQFILSSKKLLLSDSGFYLCAWSLVTDTQYFGPGTRLTVL.

The rearrangement uses TRBV13 and TRBJ1-1; 7 bases line up with TRBD1. The CDR3 is made up of 12 amino acids. CDR1 is PRHDT and CDR2 is FYEKMQ in the germline V gene (reference sequence). The junction had 8 bases not matched to a gene; V was cut back by 5 bases and J by 11 bases. The CDR3 nucleotides read TGTGCCAGCAGCCACAGGGGTCTAGGGGCTTTCTTT. This gives the protein CASSHRGLGAFF.

This clone has just a few counts. This specimen includes other DNA sequences encoding the same CDR3. V usage is TRBV10-1 and J usage is TRBJ1-1; unclear D gene. Per germline, CDR1 WNHNN and CDR2 SYGVQD (reference sequence). Trimming removed 6 bases at V and 1 base at J, with 9 bases between. The CDR3 is 13 amino acids. CDR3 DNA sequence: TGCGCCAGCAGACTAGCGAAGAACACTGAAGCTTTCTTT. This gives the protein CASRLAKNTEAFF.

By sample fraction, this clone is medium-sized. The chain uses TRBV29-1 and TRBJ1-1; no clear D. Looked up from germline, CDR1 is SQVTM and CDR2 is ANQGSEA. The CDR3 totals 11 residues. Deletions cut 6 bases from V and 2 bases from J, with 7 bases between. For the CDR3, the DNA is TGCAGCGTCAGAGCTAACACTGAAGCTTTCTTT. Its translation is CSVRANTEAFF.

The V gene is TRBV2, the J gene TRBJ1-4; 7 bases match TRBD1. V lost 1 base and J lost 8; bases outside the gene matches: 7. The CDR3 is made up of 15 amino acids. From germline, CDR1 is SNHLY and CDR2 FYNNEI. The CDR3, as DNA: TGTGCCAGCAGTGAAGGGAGGGGGCAAACGGAAAAACTGTTTTTT. Protein sequence: CASSEGRGQTEKLFF.

The chain is built from TRBV11-3 and TRBJ2-1; D gene ambiguous. The CDR3 is made up of 14 amino acids. Germline-derived CDR1 and CDR2 are SGHNT and YENEEA. V shed 5 bases and J shed 1 base, with 9 bases lying between them. The chain's CDR3 is CASSLGKSYNEQFF. Written as DNA, the CDR3 is TGTGCCAGCAGCCTAGGGAAGTCCTACAATGAGCAGTTCTTC.

The rearrangement uses TRBV9 and TRBJ1-2, with 8 bases fitting TRBD1. Germline CDR1 is SGDLS and CDR2 is YYNGEE. V lost 2 bases to trimming and J lost 6 bases; unmatched junction nucleotides: 12. This CDR3 region has 16 residues. The CDR3 DNA sequence: TGTGCCAGCAGCGTCCTTCCGGGACAGGCGGCGAATGGCTACACCTTC. Protein product: CASSVLPGQAANGYTF.

This clone was seen a few times. The chain joins TRBV18 to TRBJ1-1; tentative D call: TRBD1 (6 bases). CDR3 length: 16 residues. Trimming cost V 2 bases and J 1 base, with 14 bases left between them. In germline, CDR1 is KGHSH, CDR2 LQKENI. This CDR3 reads CASSPMLGHENTEAFF. The DNA of the CDR3 is TGTGCCAGCTCACCAATGCTGGGACATGAGAACACTGAAGCTTTCTTT.

This clone was detected a few times. The chain combines TRBV9 with TRBJ2-7, with TRBD2 matching 13 bases. Germline loops: CDR1 SGDLS, CDR2 YYNGEE. Germline trimming cut 2 bases from V and 8 bases from J; bases unmatched to any gene: 7. The CDR3 loop spans 15 amino acids. CDR3 bases: TGTGCCAGCAGCGTCACTAGCGGGAGGGCCGAAAAGCAGTACTTC. Its translation: CASSVTSGRAEKQYF.

The chain couples TRBV30 to TRBJ1-4; D is undetermined. The CDR3 contains 13 residues. Trimming cost V 4 bases and J 6 bases, with 12 bases left between them. Looked up from germline, CDR1 is GTSNPN and CDR2 is SVGIG (reference sequence). CDR3 nucleotides: TGTGCCTGGAACCCGGGGAATGATGAAAAACTGTTTTTT. Translated: CAWNPGNDEKLFF.

The rearrangement uses TRBV2 and TRBJ2-2, with D tentatively TRBD1 or TRBD2 (5 bases each). Germline lookup yields CDR1 SNHLY and CDR2 FYNNEI. This CDR3 spans 16 amino acids. Trimming left V 1 base short and J 4 bases short, with 13 bases between. The CDR3 DNA sequence: TGTGCCAGCAGTGAAGTTAGGCAGGGACCCACCGGGGAGCTGTTTTTT. It translates to CASSEVRQGPTGELFF. The full variable domain, rest sourced from reference TRBV2 and TRBJ2-2, is EPEVTQTPSHQVTQMGQEVILRCVPISNHLYFYWYRQILGQKVEFLVSFYNNEISEKSEIFDDQFSVERPDGSNFTLKIRSTKLEDSAMYFCASSEVRQGPTGELFFGEGSRLTVL.

This chain connects TRBV28 to TRBJ1-2; no firm D call. The V end was cut by 3 bases, the J end by 5 bases, with 16 bases between. This CDR3 has 15 amino acids. Germline V gene lookup returns CDR1 MDHEN and CDR2 SYDVKM. CDR3 protein: CASSFPAPESYGYTF. The DNA for the CDR3 is TGTGCCAGCAGTTTTCCTGCCCCCGAGTCGTATGGCTACACCTTC.

The rearrangement links TRBV6-5 to TRBJ1-2; a possible D gene is TRBD1 (5 bases). The CDR3 sequence is 14 residues long. From germline, CDR1 is MNHEY and CDR2 SVGAGI. The V and J ends lost 6 bases and 8 bases respectively, with 19 bases between them. The CDR3 DNA follows: TGTGCCAGCAGCCCTAGACCCAGGGATCAGGGCTACACCTTC. As protein: CASSPRPRDQGYTF.

This rearrangement joins TRBV9 to TRBJ2-1; 7 nucleotides align to TRBD1. Per germline, CDR1 SGDLS and CDR2 YYNGEE. This CDR3 has 16 residues. Trimming removed 3 bases from V and 0 bases from J; junction bases left unmatched: 6. CDR3 nucleotides: TGTGCCAGCAGCGGCCCCGACAGGGCCTCCTACAATGAGCAGTTCTTC. Amino acid sequence: CASSGPDRASYNEQFF.

By sample share, this clone is medium-sized (0.01 to 0.1%). The chain has TRBV6-5 and TRBJ1-2; D gene ambiguous. The V end lost 1 base, the J end lost 1 base, and 7 bases lay between the germline ends. Germline V gene lookup returns CDR1 MNHEY and CDR2 SVGAGI. The CDR3 contains 14 residues. CDR3 residues: CASSYFGLNYGYTF. CDR3 nucleotides: TGTGCCAGCAGTTACTTCGGTCTTAACTATGGCTACACCTTC.

In its sample, this clone was seen once. As DNA, the CDR3 is TGTGCCAGCAGCGTAGGGCTAGCCGAAGATACGCAGTATTTT. The encoded protein is CASSVGLAEDTQYF. The chain joins TRBV9 to TRBJ2-3; maybe TRBD2 (5 bases). V was clipped by 0 bases and J by 5 bases, with 10 bases between them. The CDR3 covers 14 residues. CDR1 and CDR2 from the germline V gene are SGDLS and YYNGEE.

This chain connects TRBV28 to TRBJ2-5, with 7 bases matching TRBD2. The CDR3 has 13 residues. Germline CDR1 reads MDHEN; CDR2 reads SYDVKM. The junction had 4 bases not matched to a gene; V was cut back by 4 bases and J by 5 bases. The CDR3 region has the DNA TGTGCCAGCAGTTCTAGCGGTTGGGAGACCCAGTACTTC. Encoded protein: CASSSSGWETQYF.

This clone was detected a few times. The V gene is TRBV29-1, the J gene TRBJ1-1; D perhaps matches TRBD1 (5 bases). The CDR3 length is 12 residues. Germline CDR1 and CDR2: SQVTM and ANQGSEA. With 4 bases removed from V and 1 base from J, the gap between germline ends came to 7 bases. The CDR3 loop reads CSVARGNTEAFF. CDR3 sequence (DNA): TGCAGCGTTGCGAGGGGGAACACTGAAGCTTTCTTT.

This clone was seen a single time. This chain joins TRBV19 and TRBJ2-7; 8 positions agree with TRBD1. Germline V gives CDR1 LNHDA, CDR2 SQIVND (reference sequence). V lost 3 bases and J lost 1; bases outside the gene matches: 5. The length of the CDR3 is 15 residues. The CDR3 is CASSIGTGSSYEQYF. CDR3 sequence (DNA): TGTGCCAGTAGTATCGGGACAGGTTCGTCCTACGAGCAGTACTTC.

This sequence joins TRBV19 and TRBJ1-5; D is ambiguous. The CDR3 runs to 12 residues. CDR1 and CDR2 from the germline V gene are LNHDA and SQIVND (reference sequence). The V gene lost 6 bases and the J gene lost 4 bases, with 7 bases spanning the gap. The CDR3 reads CASSLRNQPQHF. CDR3 in DNA: TGTGCCAGTAGCCTGAGGAATCAGCCCCAGCATTTT.

This clone was detected a few times. The chain links TRBV5-6 to TRBJ2-7; TRBD2 is a possible D gene (6 bases). The CDR3 sequence is 15 residues long. Germline lookup yields CDR1 SGHDT and CDR2 YYEEEE. The V and J ends lost 4 bases and 2 bases respectively, with 16 bases between them. CDR3 in amino acids: CASSQAGRQAYEQYF. The DNA for the CDR3 is TGTGCCAGCAGCCAGGCGGGACGGCAAGCCTACGAGCAGTACTTC.

The rearrangement uses TRBV18 and TRBJ1-4; TRBD1 aligns across 8 bases. The CDR3 is 15 residues long. Unmatched junction bases numbered 2, after V lost 1 base and J lost 4 bases. Germline V lookup: CDR1 KGHSH, CDR2 LQKENI. The CDR3, as DNA: TGTGCCAGCTCACCACAGGACAGGGTTAATGAAAAACTGTTTTTT. Residues: CASSPQDRVNEKLFF. Full variable domain (outside the CDR3, taken from reference TRBV18 and TRBJ1-4): NAGVMQNPRHLVRRRGQEARLRCSPMKGHSHVYWYRQLPEEGLKFMVYLQKENIIDESGMPKERFSAEFPKEGPSILRIQQVVRGDSAAYFCASSPQDRVNEKLFFGSGTQLSVL.

The rearrangement uses TRBV2 and TRBJ2-2; D is perhaps TRBD1 or TRBD2 (6 bases each). V lost 6 bases to trimming and J lost 5 bases, with 10 bases between them. There are 13 residues in the CDR3. Germline V gives CDR1 SNHLY, CDR2 FYNNEI. CDR3 sequence reads: CASRWGATGELFF. CDR3 bases: TGTGCCAGCAGGTGGGGGGCGACCGGGGAGCTGTTTTTT.

This chain uses TRBV11-3 with TRBJ1-1; 9 nucleotides align to TRBD1. The CDR3 is 14 amino acids. With 5 bases clipped from V and 8 bases from J, the junction kept 9 bases outside the gene matches. Germline values: CDR1 SGHNT, CDR2 YENEEA. The CDR3 bases are TGTGCCAGCAGCCCTAGGGACAGGGACGCCGAAGCTTTCTTT. As protein: CASSPRDRDAEAFF.

The rearrangement links TRBV28 to TRBJ2-1; D gene unclear. Trimming removed 6 bases from V and 0 bases from J, with 9 bases in between. Per the germline V gene, CDR1 is MDHEN and CDR2 is SYDVKM. The CDR3 has 14 amino acids. The CDR3 DNA follows: TGTGCCAGCAGCCCACATAGCTCCTACAATGAGCAGTTCTTC. Translation: CASSPHSSYNEQFF.